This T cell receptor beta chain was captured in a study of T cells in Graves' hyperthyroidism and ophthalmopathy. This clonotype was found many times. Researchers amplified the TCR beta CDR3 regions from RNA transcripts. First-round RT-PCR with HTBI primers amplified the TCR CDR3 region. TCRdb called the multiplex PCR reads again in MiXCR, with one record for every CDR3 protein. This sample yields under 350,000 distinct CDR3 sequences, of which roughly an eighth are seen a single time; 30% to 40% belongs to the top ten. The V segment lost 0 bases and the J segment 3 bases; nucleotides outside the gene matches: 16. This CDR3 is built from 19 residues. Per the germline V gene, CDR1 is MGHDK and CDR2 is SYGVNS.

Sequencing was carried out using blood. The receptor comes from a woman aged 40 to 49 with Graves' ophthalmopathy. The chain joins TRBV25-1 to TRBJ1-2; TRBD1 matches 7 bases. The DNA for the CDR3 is TGTGCCAGCAGTGAATATTCGTCCCGGGACAGACTCCCCCACTATGGCTACACCTTC. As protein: CASSEYSSRDRLPHYGYTF.